This entry lists 30 T cell receptor beta chains sequenced from one sample in a study of T cell repertoires in cytomegalovirus infection. TCRdb ran MiXCR on the reads and lists one entry per CDR3 protein. The sample contains roughly 990,000 distinct CDR3 sequences, about a third of which appear only once. No antigen has been identified for these receptors. This specimen consisted of cultured CD8+ T cells from PBMCs, obtained from culture after CMV antigen stimulation. The source of these receptors is a human donor in good health (CMV status not recorded). Some clones in this sample may be carry-over from other donors' samples.

The chain uses TRBV4-2 and TRBJ1-6, with 7 bases aligning to TRBD1. The germline V gene has CDR1 LGHNA and CDR2 YNFKEQ. V lost 4 bases to trimming and J lost 6 bases; unmatched junction nucleotides: 9. The CDR3 is 16 amino acids. Written as DNA, the CDR3 is TGTGCCAGCAGCCGCGGACAGGCTGAGGGTAATTCACCCCTCCACTTT. Translating it yields CASSRGQAEGNSPLHF.

The rearrangement uses TRBV19 and TRBJ1-1, with D maybe TRBD1 (5 bases). V was pared by 0 bases and J by 4 bases, with 12 bases between. CDR3 size: 15 residues. Germline V gene lookup returns CDR1 LNHDA and CDR2 SQIVND (reference sequence). DNA of the CDR3: TGTGCCAGTAGTATAGATGGGGCAGGGAGCACTGAAGCTTTCTTT. Its protein is CASSIDGAGSTEAFF.

The J gene is TRBJ1-5, the V gene TRBV6-6, with 7 bases aligning to TRBD1. Germline V CDR1 and CDR2: MNHNY, SVGAGI (reference sequence). V lost 4 bases and J lost 6; bases outside the gene matches: 0. The CDR3 is 12 residues long. Written as DNA, the CDR3 is TGTGCCAGCAGTTGGGACAGTCAGCCCCAGCATTTT. It translates to CASSWDSQPQHF.

The chain carries TRBV20-1 and TRBJ1-1; D possibly corresponds to TRBD1 (5 bases). V shed 0 bases and J shed 4 bases, with 15 bases lying between them. Germline V CDR1 and CDR2: DFQATT, SNEGSKA (reference sequence). This CDR3 contains 15 residues. CDR3 amino acids: CSARERGTYPTEAFF. The CDR3 DNA sequence: TGCAGTGCTAGAGAGAGGGGAACGTACCCCACTGAAGCTTTCTTT.

The V gene is TRBV12-3 or TRBV12-4, the J gene TRBJ2-3; 10 nucleotides line up with TRBD2. V lost 5 bases to trimming and J lost 4 bases; unmatched junction nucleotides: 15. The CDR3 length is 18 residues. CDR3 DNA sequence: TGTGCCAGCAGTAGCGGGGGGGAGAGTTTTTTTCACGCAGATACGCAGTATTTT. As protein: CASSSGGESFFHADTQYF.

This clonotype was observed at least ten times. The chain recombines TRBV7-6 with TRBJ2-2; TRBD1 is a possible D gene (6 bases). Germline V CDR1 and CDR2: SGHVS, FNYEAQ. This CDR3 has 16 amino acids. Trimming cost V 5 bases and J 4 bases, with 17 bases left between them. The CDR3 sequence: CASSATYRAGTGELFF. The DNA for the CDR3 is TGTGCCAGCAGCGCGACTTACAGGGCAGGCACCGGGGAGCTGTTTTTT.

This chain connects TRBV9 to TRBJ2-7; 7 bases align to TRBD1. In germline, CDR1 is SGDLS, CDR2 YYNGEE. The J segment lost 3 bases and the V segment lost 4 bases, leaving 7 bases of the junction unmatched. The CDR3 covers 14 residues. The CDR3 region is CASSRRDRDYEQYF. Written as DNA, the CDR3 is TGTGCCAGCAGCAGACGGGACAGAGACTACGAGCAGTACTTC. Filled out from reference TRBV9 and TRBJ2-7, the complete variable domain reads DSGVTQTPKHLITATGQRVTLRCSPRSGDLSVYWYQQSLDQGLQFLIQYYNGEERAKGNILERFSAQQFPDLHSELNLSSLELGDSALYFCASSRRDRDYEQYFGPGTRLTVT.

On this clonotype itself: A read error may account for a junction end that differs from germline. The chain uses TRBV6-1 and TRBJ1-5, with D perhaps TRBD1 (5 bases). CDR1 and CDR2 from the germline V gene are MNHNS and SASEGT. This CDR3 comprises 14 residues. In DNA form, the CDR3 reads TGTGCCAGCAATGAACGCCAGGGTGGGCAGCCCCAGCATTTT. It is translated as CASNERQGGQPQHF.

This clonotype appeared a few times. The rearrangement uses TRBV5-1 and TRBJ2-7; 7 nucleotides align to TRBD1. The length of the CDR3 is 15 residues. The germline CDR1 and CDR2 sequences are SGHRS and YFSETQ. Germline trimming cut 0 bases from V and 9 bases from J; bases unmatched to any gene: 12. This chain's CDR3 is CASSLGDSRDLGQYF. DNA for the CDR3: TGCGCCAGCAGCTTGGGGGACAGTCGGGATTTAGGGCAGTACTTC.

The chain employs TRBV4-1 and TRBJ2-3, with D uncertain. CDR1 MGHRA and CDR2 YSYEKL come from the germline V gene. Trimming pared 2 bases from V and 1 base from J, leaving 10 bases between. The CDR3 runs 15 residues. The CDR3 loop is CASSQSPTGTDTQYF. CDR3 DNA: TGCGCCAGCAGCCAAAGCCCTACAGGCACAGATACGCAGTATTTT.

A few counts support this clonotype. J is TRBJ2-3 and V is TRBV7-8; TRBD2 matches 14 bases. CDR1 is SGHVS, CDR2 FQNEAQ, per germline. After removal of 5 bases from V and 5 bases from J, the junction contained 6 bases not matched to a gene. The CDR3 has 16 residues. The CDR3 here is CASSLRLAGGRDTQYF. The CDR3 DNA reads as TGTGCCAGCAGCCTCCGACTAGCGGGGGGGCGAGATACGCAGTATTTT.

This clonotype turned up a few times. The gene calls are TRBV6-1 and TRBJ1-1; D remains ambiguous. The V end lost 6 bases, the J end lost 1 base, and 9 bases lay between the germline ends. In germline, CDR1 is MNHNS, CDR2 SASEGT. CDR3 size: 13 residues. The CDR3: CASRISGNTEAFF. The CDR3 nucleotides read TGTGCCAGCAGGATTTCAGGGAACACTGAAGCTTTCTTT.

This clonotype occurred a few times. This chain connects TRBV5-1 to TRBJ2-1; 7 bases match TRBD2. The CDR3 is 16 amino acids. After removal of 3 bases from V and 8 bases from J, the junction contained 14 bases not matched to a gene. Germline V lookup: CDR1 SGHRS, CDR2 YFSETQ. CDR3 sequence reads: CASSSPGEGDLHEQFF. The CDR3 DNA sequence: TGCGCCAGCAGCTCCCCTGGGGAGGGAGATCTTCATGAGCAGTTCTTC.

Notes on this clonotype: At one boundary the junction diverges from the germline segment, which might be a read error. V is TRBV9 and J is TRBJ1-2; D may be TRBD1 (5 bases). The CDR3 loop spans 16 amino acids. Germline CDR1 is SGDLS and CDR2 is YYNGEE. This CDR3 reads CASSVVSGQSNYGYTF. The CDR3 DNA sequence: TGTGCCAGCAGTGTAGTATCCGGACAATCTAACTATGGCTACACCTTC.

This clonotype has ten or more counts. The rearrangement uses TRBV7-2 and TRBJ2-5; D may be TRBD1 or TRBD2 (5 bases each). Per the germline V gene, CDR1 is SGHTA and CDR2 is FQGNSA. Trimming pared 5 bases from V and 0 bases from J, leaving 19 bases between. This CDR3 has 17 residues. This CDR3 reads CASSPSPGRTYQETQYF. For the CDR3, the DNA is TGTGCCAGCAGCCCCTCGCCGGGACGAACGTACCAAGAGACCCAGTACTTC. Drawing the rest from reference TRBV7-2 and TRBJ2-5, the complete variable domain is GAGVSQSPSNKVTEKGKDVELRCDPISGHTALYWYRQSLGQGLEFLIYFQGNSAPDKSGLPSDRFSAERTGGSVSTLTIQRTQQEDSAVYLCASSPSPGRTYQETQYFGPGTRLLVL.

This clonotype was observed at least ten times. The gene calls are TRBV7-6 and TRBJ2-5, with D possibly matching TRBD2 (5 bases). The CDR3 contains 14 residues. The germline V gene has CDR1 SGHVS and CDR2 FNYEAQ. Trimming left V 6 bases short and J 3 bases short, with 14 bases between. This chain's CDR3 is CASRPPGSKETQYF. The CDR3 DNA follows: TGTGCCAGCAGACCACCGGGATCTAAAGAGACCCAGTACTTC.

The V call is TRBV20-1, the J call TRBJ1-1; TRBD1 is a possible D gene (5 bases). Germline V lookup: CDR1 DFQATT, CDR2 SNEGSKA (reference sequence). There are 15 residues in the CDR3. Trimming cost V 0 bases and J 1 base, with 12 bases left between them. CDR3 loop: CSARDWADRNTEAFF. For the CDR3, the DNA is TGCAGTGCTAGAGATTGGGCAGACAGGAACACTGAAGCTTTCTTT.

The chain links TRBV7-3 to TRBJ2-2; TRBD1 matches at 7 bases. Germline values: CDR1 SGHTA, CDR2 FQGTGA. CDR3 length: 16 amino acids. V was clipped by 4 bases and J by 7 bases; unmatched bases: 12. The CDR3 region is CASSSHRGGFVGELFF. The CDR3 coding sequence is TGTGCCAGCAGCTCACACAGGGGTGGGTTCGTCGGGGAGCTGTTTTTT.

In its sample, this clonotype was seen a few times. This chain joins TRBV27 and TRBJ1-5, with D perhaps matching TRBD1 (6 bases). The CDR3 loop spans 15 amino acids. V dropped 3 bases and J dropped 2 bases, with 11 bases sitting between them. Germline V gives CDR1 MNHEY, CDR2 SMNVEV (reference sequence). CDR3 sequence (DNA): TGTGCCAGCAGTTTGTGGGGGCTGGGCAATCAGCCCCAGCATTTT. Protein sequence: CASSLWGLGNQPQHF.

This clonotype was seen a few times. The CDR3: CASSTAQGGYEQYF. The CDR3 nucleotides are TGTGCCAGCAGCACCGCTCAGGGGGGCTACGAGCAGTACTTC. The rearrangement uses TRBV11-3 and TRBJ2-7; possible D gene TRBD1, 7 bases. V lost 5 bases, J lost 3 bases, and 14 bases lay in between. This CDR3 is built from 14 residues. CDR1 is SGHNT and CDR2 is YENEEA in the germline V gene. Variable domain in full (rest from reference TRBV11-3 and TRBJ2-7): EAGVVQSPRYKIIEKKQPVAFWCNPISGHNTLYWYLQNLGQGPELLIRYENEEAVDDSQLPKDRFSAERLKGVDSTLKIQPAELGDSAVYLCASSTAQGGYEQYFGPGTRLTVT.

This clonotype was counted between two and nine times. The rearrangement joins TRBV20-1 to TRBJ1-5; 8 nucleotides line up with TRBD1. Trimming took 4 bases from V and 7 from J; bases not matched to a gene: 12. The CDR3 is made up of 15 amino acids. Germline V CDR1 and CDR2: DFQATT, SNEGSKA (reference sequence). The CDR3 loop is CSAKGETGADQPQHF. CDR3 DNA: TGCAGTGCTAAGGGGGAGACAGGGGCTGACCAGCCCCAGCATTTT.

At least ten counts were recorded for this clonotype. The CDR3 DNA reads TGTGCCAGCAGCCATTCCGACAGTTCTAACTATGGCTACACCTTC. This encodes CASSHSDSSNYGYTF. The chain uses TRBV4-2 and TRBJ1-2; a weak D match, TRBD1 (5 bases). This CDR3 is 15 amino acids long. CDR1 is LGHNA and CDR2 is YNFKEQ in the germline V gene. Trimming took off 3 bases at V and 0 bases at J, with 11 bases between the two ends.

This clonotype showed up just a few times. The chain carries TRBV19 and TRBJ2-1; 7 nucleotides align to TRBD1. Germline CDR1 LNHDA, CDR2 SQIVND (reference sequence). With V trimmed by 2 bases and J by 4 bases, 14 bases remained unmatched. There are 18 residues in the CDR3. The CDR3 DNA is TGTGCCAGTAGTATAACCCTACGGTTCGAACAGGGGTACAATGAGCAGTTCTTC. It is translated as CASSITLRFEQGYNEQFF.

As concerns this clonotype: This may be a read error, as it is one base from a much larger clone. The chain uses TRBV7-8 and TRBJ1-2; D is uncertain. CDR3 length: 14 residues. Germline lookup yields CDR1 SGHVS and CDR2 FQNEAQ. V lost 4 bases and J 8 bases, leaving 17 bases between the germline ends. The CDR3, as DNA: TGTGCCAGCAGCTCAAGGGCCGCAAACCAAGGCTACACCTTC. Its protein product is CASSSRAANQGYTF.

To note about this clonotype: This clone may be a read error of a much larger clone one base away. This chain links TRBV12-3 or TRBV12-4 with TRBJ1-1; the D gene is possibly TRBD1 (5 bases). The CDR3 length is 15 residues. V gave up 6 bases and J gave up 0 bases, with 14 bases separating them. The CDR3 DNA reads as TGTGCCAGCAGCCGGGGGGGGGGGTTGAACACTGAAGCTTTCTTT. It codes for CASSRGGGLNTEAFF.

This clonotype was seen a handful of times. The rearrangement joins TRBV19 to TRBJ2-2; D may be TRBD1 or TRBD2 (6 bases each). The CDR3 consists of 13 residues. The V gene's germline CDR1 is LNHDA and CDR2 SQIVND (reference sequence). The V end was cut by 7 bases, the J end by 6 bases, with 12 bases between. CDR3 bases: TGTGCCAGTATCCCGGGGGCGGCCGGGGAGCTGTTTTTT. Translation: CASIPGAAGELFF.

This clonotype has ten or more counts. CDR3 bases: TGTGCCAGCAGTCCTGGACTAGACTACGAGCAGTACGTC. This encodes CASSPGLDYEQYV. V is TRBV6-2 or TRBV6-3 and J is TRBJ2-7, with TRBD2 identical over 7 bases. Germline V gives CDR1 MNHEY, CDR2 SVGEGT. V was pared by 5 bases and J by 3 bases, with 4 bases of the junction left unmatched. This CDR3 has 13 residues.

The rearrangement links TRBV7-8 to TRBJ1-2; 9 bases are shared with TRBD1. Germline CDR1 and CDR2: SGHVS and FQNEAQ. V dropped 6 bases and J dropped 8; count of bases not matched to a gene: 13. The CDR3 spans 15 residues. CDR3 loop: CASSVSGTGQRGYTF. CDR3 nucleotide sequence: TGTGCCAGCAGTGTATCCGGGACAGGGCAAAGGGGCTACACCTTC.

The V call is TRBV6-5, the J call TRBJ2-3; 13 bases agree with TRBD2. CDR3 size: 18 residues. CDR1 and CDR2 (germline): MNHEY, SVGAGI. V was pared by 2 bases and J by 1 base, with 6 bases of the junction left unmatched. In DNA form, the CDR3 reads TGTGCCAGCAGTTACGCTCCCGGGACTAGCGGGGGCACAGATACGCAGTATTTT. Its protein is CASSYAPGTSGGTDTQYF.

This clonotype was seen a handful of times. The V call is TRBV20-1, the J call TRBJ1-5; D is possibly TRBD1 (6 bases). The germline gives CDR1 DFQATT, CDR2 SNEGSKA (reference sequence). The germline V and J ends were trimmed by 4 bases and 0 bases, with 16 bases remaining between them. The CDR3 is made up of 16 amino acids. The chain's CDR3 is CSAMKDRPYSNQPQHF. In DNA form, the CDR3 reads TGCAGTGCTATGAAAGACAGGCCATATAGCAATCAGCCCCAGCATTTT.